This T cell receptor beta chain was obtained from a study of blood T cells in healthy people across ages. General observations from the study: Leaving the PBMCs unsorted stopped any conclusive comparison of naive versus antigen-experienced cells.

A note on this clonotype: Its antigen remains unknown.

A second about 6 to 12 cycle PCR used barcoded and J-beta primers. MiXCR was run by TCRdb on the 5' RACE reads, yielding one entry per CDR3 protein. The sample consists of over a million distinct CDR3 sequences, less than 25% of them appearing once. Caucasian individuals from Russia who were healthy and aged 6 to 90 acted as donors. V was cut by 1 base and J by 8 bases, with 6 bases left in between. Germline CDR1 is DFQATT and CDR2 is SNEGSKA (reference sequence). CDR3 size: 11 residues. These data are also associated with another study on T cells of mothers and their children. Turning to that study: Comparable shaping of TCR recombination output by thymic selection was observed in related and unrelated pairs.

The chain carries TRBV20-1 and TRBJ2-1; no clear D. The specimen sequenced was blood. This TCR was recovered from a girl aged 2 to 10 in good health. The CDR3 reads CSARARDEQFF. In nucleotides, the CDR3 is TGCAGTGCTAGAGCAAGGGATGAGCAGTTCTTC.